This TCR beta chain appears in the sequencing data of a study of cytomegalovirus exposure and HLA in healthy donors. Points from the study as a whole: HLA alleles showed associations with approximately 15,000 TCR beta sequences in a later analysis, at a 0.05 false discovery rate. As was reported, the classifier diagnosed cytomegalovirus status with high specificity and sensitivity.

This CDR3 comprises 14 residues. Germline CDR1 and CDR2: SGHRS and YFSETQ. With respect to this clone: The antigen is unknown.

60 Vbeta and 13 Jbeta primers were used in PCR. The assay was immunoSEQ multiplex PCR, and TCRdb's table has in-frame clones only and misses some. The sample lists 130,000 or so clones; under 85% were seen once. It was healthy bone marrow donors who served as donors. The receptor was derived from a male donor in good health and CMV-seropositive. This sequence joins TRBV5-1 and TRBJ2-5; weak D call: TRBD1 (6 bases). The DNA matches TRBJ2-7 better at its end, which makes the J call doubtful. Sequencing input: PBMCs. The CDR3 loop reads CASSFGDTIYEQYF. For the CDR3, the DNA is TGCGCCAGCAGCTTTGGGGACACCATCTACGAGCAGTACTTC.